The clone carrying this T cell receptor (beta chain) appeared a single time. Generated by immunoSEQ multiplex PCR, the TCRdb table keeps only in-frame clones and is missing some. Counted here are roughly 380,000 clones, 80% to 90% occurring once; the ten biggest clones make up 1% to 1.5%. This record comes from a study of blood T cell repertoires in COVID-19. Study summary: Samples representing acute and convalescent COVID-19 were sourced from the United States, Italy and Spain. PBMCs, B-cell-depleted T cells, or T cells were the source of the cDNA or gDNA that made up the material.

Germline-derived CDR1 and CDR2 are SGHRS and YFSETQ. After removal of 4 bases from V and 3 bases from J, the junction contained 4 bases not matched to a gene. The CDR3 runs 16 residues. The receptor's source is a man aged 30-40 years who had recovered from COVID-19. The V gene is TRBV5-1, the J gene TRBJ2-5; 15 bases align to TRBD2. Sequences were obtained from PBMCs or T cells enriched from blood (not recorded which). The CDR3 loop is CASSQGLAGGKETQYF. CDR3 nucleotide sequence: TGCGCCAGCAGCCAAGGACTAGCGGGGGGGAAAGAGACCCAGTACTTC.